This is a list of T cell receptor beta chains from one sample in a study of identical twins. Via MiXCR, TCRdb re-called the 5' RACE reads, giving one row per CDR3 protein. The sample shows under 300,000 distinct CDR3 sequences, over 13% of them seen only once. Sequencing was performed on memory (CD45RO+) T cells sorted from blood. These receptors all stem from a woman under 30 in good health. Both conserved end residues are part of each CDR3. The order of the fields is D gene, V gene, J gene, CDR3 protein. The D gene is left open where the match is weak.

>TRBD2|TRBV3-1|TRBJ2-5
CASSQDSTSGSFASYF
>NA|TRBV7-7|TRBJ2-7
CASSRDISYEQYF
>NA|TRBV6-2/TRBV6-3|TRBJ1-1
CASRTSAHRNTEAFF
>NA|TRBV20-1|TRBJ2-3
CSASENRGGTQYF
>NA|TRBV29-1|TRBJ1-2
CSGGGNYGYTF
>TRBD1|TRBV7-2|TRBJ2-7
CASSLGSGTGGYEQYF
>NA|TRBV7-2|TRBJ1-2
CASSYNYGYTF
>TRBD2|TRBV20-1|TRBJ2-1
CSALNPGLKDEQFF
>NA|TRBV29-1|TRBJ2-1
CSAGAGWGMNNEQFF
>TRBD1|TRBV27|TRBJ1-5
CASSMTGVQPQHF
>TRBD2|TRBV7-6|TRBJ2-3
CASSQRPPPSGTSTDTQYF
>NA|TRBV6-1|TRBJ1-2
CASSPGTKGSYGYTF
>TRBD2|TRBV20-1|TRBJ2-1
CSASGTSGRIYEQFF
>NA|TRBV29-1|TRBJ2-7
CSVGFSRGGEQYF
>TRBD2|TRBV7-2|TRBJ2-1
CASSPSRGGHGQFF
>NA|TRBV7-2|TRBJ2-7
CASSLRSEFAYEQYF
>TRBD1|TRBV20-1|TRBJ1-2
CSARPGQGFNYGYTF
>NA|TRBV29-1|TRBJ2-5
CSVDEGKETQYF
>TRBD2|TRBV6-2/TRBV6-3|TRBJ2-7
CASSEEEGGPYEQYF
>NA|TRBV3-1|TRBJ1-5
CASSPLGATNQPQHF
>NA|TRBV11-3|TRBJ1-1
CASSNAGANTEAFF
>TRBD2|TRBV12-3/TRBV12-4|TRBJ2-7
CASTLLAGNYEQYF
>NA|TRBV12-3/TRBV12-4|TRBJ1-2
CASRTGRGAHGYTF
>NA|TRBV7-9|TRBJ1-1
CASSLPGSGFEAFF
>NA|TRBV7-2|TRBJ2-2
CASSPQSSVGGELFF
>NA|TRBV10-3|TRBJ2-1
CAIISGENNEQFF
>NA|TRBV18|TRBJ2-7
CASSPNNNGYEQYF
>NA|TRBV4-3|TRBJ2-1
CASSQDFSASSYNEQFF
>NA|TRBV14|TRBJ1-2
CASSQNFGSEGYTF
>NA|TRBV14|TRBJ1-1
CASSQDQRGAPEAFF
>TRBD1|TRBV20-1|TRBJ2-7
CSANRDRGRYEQYF
>TRBD2|TRBV20-1|TRBJ2-1
CSSGTRGYNEQFF
>NA|TRBV10-3|TRBJ2-3
CAIRGERTDTQYF
>TRBD2|TRBV20-1|TRBJ2-1
CSAQGLAGVRGEQFF
>NA|TRBV6-1|TRBJ2-7
CAIRGEGNEQYF
>NA|TRBV20-1|TRBJ2-1
CSARFPGNSVNEQFF
>NA|TRBV29-1|TRBJ2-2
CSVQRLGTGELFF
>NA|TRBV7-2|TRBJ1-2
CASSLAHQTVYGYTF
>NA|TRBV20-1|TRBJ2-3
CSAAPSNGGTDTQYF
>NA|TRBV20-1|TRBJ2-3
CSATTGTRTATQYF
>TRBD2|TRBV7-2|TRBJ2-1
CASSLGAGEHEQFF
>TRBD2|TRBV12-3/TRBV12-4|TRBJ2-3
CAAGGGVDVTDTQYF
>NA|TRBV7-8|TRBJ2-2
CASSSPTGRYTGELFF
>NA|TRBV5-1|TRBJ2-5
CASSLAAGEETQYF
>TRBD1|TRBV12-3/TRBV12-4|TRBJ1-2
CASSLREGAGGYTF
>TRBD2|TRBV6-2/TRBV6-3|TRBJ2-1
CASSYSGTSDSNEQFF